Listed here are 22 T cell receptor beta chains from one sample, sequenced in a study of T cell responses to AZD1222 COVID-19 vaccine. This table comes from immunoSEQ multiplex PCR, and its TCRdb copy is limited to in-frame clones, with some not included. The profile shows more than 85,000 clones, around 90% of them singletons. Source: peripheral blood, taken on day 0 of AZD1222 vaccination. These receptors originate from an adult in good health.

The chain combines TRBV18 with TRBJ2-7; TRBD1 matches 11 bases. The CDR3 sequence is 15 residues long. Trimming cost V 3 bases and J 6 bases; bases outside gene matches: 7. Germline values: CDR1 KGHSH, CDR2 LQKENI. The CDR3 protein is CASSPGTGGILEQYF. CDR3 sequence (DNA): TGTGCCAGCTCACCCGGGACAGGGGGAATACTCGAGCAGTACTTC.

On this clone itself: Distinct nucleotide sequences in the sample also encode this CDR3. The rearrangement uses TRBV4-1 and TRBJ1-4; 7 nucleotides align to TRBD1. The CDR3 sequence is 14 residues long. The V and J ends lost 2 bases and 5 bases, in that order; junction bases with no gene match: 2. CDR1 and CDR2 (germline): MGHRA, YSYEKL. Here the CDR3 reads CASSQLQGNEKLFF. CDR3 sequence (DNA): TGCGCCAGCAGCCAATTACAGGGGAATGAAAAACTGTTTTTT.

The chain has TRBV28 and TRBJ1-4; unclear D gene. CDR3 length equals 15 residues. V was cut by 2 bases and J by 0 bases, with 7 bases left in between. CDR1 and CDR2 (germline): MDHEN, SYDVKM. The CDR3, as DNA: TGTGCCAGCAGTTTAAGAGGAGCAACTAATGAAAAACTGTTTTTT. Its protein is CASSLRGATNEKLFF.

CDR3 sequence reads: CASTRGNQPQHF. DNA of the CDR3: TGTGCCAGCACCAGAGGCAATCAGCCCCAGCATTTT. The chain joins TRBV12-3 or TRBV12-4 to TRBJ1-5; no clear D. The CDR3 sequence is 12 residues long. V lost 7 bases to trimming and J lost 2 bases, with 6 bases between them.

This chain joins TRBV6-5 and TRBJ2-1; weak D call: TRBD2 (5 bases). Germline assignment: CDR1 MNHEY and CDR2 SVGAGI. The CDR3 sequence is 14 residues long. Trimming shortened V by 8 bases and J by 4 bases, and 15 bases separated the two germline ends. The CDR3 DNA is TGTGCCAGCGCGTCCGGAGCGGCTTACAATGAGCAGTTCTTC. Encoded protein: CASASGAAYNEQFF.

This rearrangement joins TRBV7-8 to TRBJ2-3, with TRBD2 matching 7 bases. The J segment lost 4 bases and the V segment lost 0 bases, leaving 7 bases of the junction unmatched. The CDR3 extends over 16 amino acids. The germline gives CDR1 SGHVS, CDR2 FQNEAQ. CDR3: CASSLAASGAADTQYF. DNA for the CDR3: TGTGCCAGCAGCTTAGCGGCTAGCGGAGCAGCAGATACGCAGTATTTT.

This chain links TRBV28 with TRBJ2-5; D possibly corresponds to TRBD2 (5 bases). CDR3 length equals 13 residues. Germline V gives CDR1 MDHEN, CDR2 SYDVKM. The V end lost 7 bases, the J end lost 3 bases, and 12 bases lay between the germline ends. As DNA, the CDR3 is TGTGCCAGCACGAGGGTAGAAAAAGAGACCCAGTACTTC. The encoded protein is CASTRVEKETQYF.

V gene TRBV12-3 or TRBV12-4 combines with J gene TRBJ1-2; D ambiguous. This CDR3 is 12 amino acids long. The ends were cut back, 7 bases at V and 4 bases at J, with 10 bases in the middle. The CDR3 coding sequence is TGTGCCAGCACCGACCTAAGCTATGGCTACACCTTC. This sequence encodes CASTDLSYGYTF.

The rearrangement joins TRBV7-7 to TRBJ2-1, with 8 bases matching TRBD2. The CDR3 is made up of 15 amino acids. Trimming took 4 bases from V and 9 from J; bases not matched to a gene: 11. Germline CDR1 and CDR2: SSHAT and FNYEAQ (reference sequence). This CDR3 reads CASSYGLAGQSEQFF. The DNA of the CDR3 is TGTGCCAGCAGCTACGGACTAGCAGGGCAATCTGAGCAGTTCTTC.

The V and J genes are TRBV30 and TRBJ1-3, with 7 bases identical to TRBD1. The CDR3 loop spans 17 amino acids. Germline V gives CDR1 GTSNPN, CDR2 SVGIG (reference sequence). Germline trimming cut 3 bases from V and 0 bases from J; bases unmatched to any gene: 11. CDR3 bases: TGTGCCTGGAGGCGGCCCTTCGACAGGGTCTCTGGAAACACCATATATTTT. This codes for CAWRRPFDRVSGNTIYF.

The chain links TRBV6-4 to TRBJ2-1, with a weak D call TRBD1 (6 bases). Germline V gene data show CDR1 as MRHNA and CDR2 as SNTAGT. CDR3 size: 16 residues. V shed 5 bases and J shed 5 bases, with 19 bases lying between them. The CDR3 protein is CASSTGSGPPHNEQFF. In DNA form, the CDR3 reads TGTGCCAGCAGTACAGGGTCTGGTCCCCCCCACAATGAGCAGTTCTTC.

The V and J genes are TRBV5-1 and TRBJ2-1; 9 nucleotides match TRBD1. V trimming: 6 bases; J trimming: 10 bases; junction bases outside the gene matches: 11. This CDR3 is 14 amino acids long. Germline CDR1 reads SGHRS; CDR2 reads YFSETQ. The CDR3 sequence: CASNLQGALSEQFF. As DNA, the CDR3 is TGCGCCAGCAATCTACAGGGGGCGCTTAGCGAGCAGTTCTTC.

This clone is a singleton in its sample. The chain links TRBV7-6 to TRBJ2-5; a weak D match, TRBD2 (5 bases). This CDR3 region has 14 residues. Trimming cost V 5 bases and J 5 bases, with 15 bases left between them. CDR1 SGHVS and CDR2 FNYEAQ come from the germline V gene. CDR3 nucleotide sequence: TGTGCCAGCAGCAGAAGGACTGTTCGGGAGACCCAGTACTTC. It specifies CASSRRTVRETQYF.

The rearrangement joins TRBV27 to TRBJ2-3; TRBD2 matches at 9 bases. The ends lost 5 bases at V and 2 bases at J; junction bases unmatched: 8. Per germline, CDR1 MNHEY and CDR2 SMNVEV (reference sequence). The CDR3 is 16 amino acids. The CDR3 DNA is TGTGCCAGCAGTACCCTGGGACTAGCCCTCACAGATACGCAGTATTTT. As protein: CASSTLGLALTDTQYF.

This chain uses TRBV21-1 with TRBJ2-1; the DNA was not compared with TRBD1, the D call given in the table. TRBV21-1 is reported as a pseudogene. The CDR3 spans 13 residues. The DNA of the CDR3 is TGTGCCAGCAGCACCCCGTCAGTCCATGAGCAGTTCTTC. Translated: CASSTPSVHEQFF.

This clone showed up just once. The chain joins TRBV24-1 to TRBJ2-3; 8 positions agree with TRBD2. This CDR3 region has 16 residues. Germline-derived CDR1 and CDR2 are KGHDR and SFDVKD. V shed 10 bases, J shed 0 bases, and the junction held 11 bases outside the gene matches. The CDR3 DNA reads TGTGCCACGGGAGCGAGCGGGGGAGCTAGCACAGATACGCAGTATTTT. Its translation: CATGASGGASTDTQYF.

This chain connects TRBV25-1 to TRBJ1-1; a weak D match, TRBD1 (5 bases). This CDR3 is built from 16 residues. V was cut by 1 base and J by 4 bases, with 16 bases left in between. Germline V lookup: CDR1 MGHDK, CDR2 SYGVNS. CDR3 bases: TGTGCCAGCAGTGAATGGGGCAGCTCAGGAAGCACTGAAGCTTTCTTT. It translates to CASSEWGSSGSTEAFF. The full variable domain, in which reference TRBV25-1 and TRBJ1-1 provide the parts outside the CDR3, is EADIYQTPRYLVIGTGKKITLECSQTMGHDKMYWYQQDPGMELHLIHYSYGVNSTEKGDLSSESTVSRIRTEHFPLTLESARPSHTSQYLCASSEWGSSGSTEAFFGQGTRLTVV.

The chain couples TRBV30 to TRBJ1-6; 7 bases are a match to TRBD1. The germline V gene has CDR1 GTSNPN and CDR2 SVGIG (reference sequence). This CDR3 has 13 amino acids. With 0 bases clipped from V and 10 bases from J, the junction kept 3 bases outside the gene matches. In DNA, the CDR3 is TGTGCCTGGAGTGTGGGCAGGGGGTCACCCCTCCACTTT. This codes for CAWSVGRGSPLHF. The full variable domain, with the rest looked up from reference TRBV30 and TRBJ1-6, is SQTIHQWPATLVQPVGSPLSLECTVEGTSNPNLYWYRQAAGRGLQLLFYSVGIGQISSEVPQNLSASRPQDRQFILSSKKLLLSDSGFYLCAWSVGRGSPLHFGNGTRLTVT.

CDR3 protein: CASSLSRVVTYNEQFF. The CDR3, as DNA: TGTGCCAGCAGTTTATCCAGGGTTGTTACCTACAATGAGCAGTTCTTC. The chain links TRBV27 to TRBJ2-1, with D possibly being TRBD1 (5 bases). Germline V gene data show CDR1 as MNHEY and CDR2 as SMNVEV (reference sequence). V dropped 0 bases and J dropped 2 bases, with 11 bases sitting between them. The CDR3 spans 16 residues.

V gene TRBV15 combines with J gene TRBJ2-1, with D perhaps being TRBD1 or TRBD2 (6 bases each). CDR1 is LNHNV and CDR2 is YYDKDF in the germline V gene (reference sequence). The CDR3 sequence is 18 residues long. Trimming pared 4 bases from V and 0 bases from J, leaving 19 bases between. The CDR3 DNA sequence: TGTGCCACCAGCATCATAACGGGGGCGAAGTCCTCCTACAATGAGCAGTTCTTC. Translating it yields CATSIITGAKSSYNEQFF.

The chain joins TRBV19 to TRBJ1-3, with D uncertain. V lost 1 base and J lost 0, with 4 bases in between. Germline V gene sequence: CDR1 LNHDA, CDR2 SQIVND (reference sequence). The CDR3 spans 14 residues. The CDR3 DNA sequence: TGTGCCAGTAGTATAGGAGTCTCTGGAAACACCATATATTTT. It is translated as CASSIGVSGNTIYF.

The rearrangement uses TRBV29-1 and TRBJ1-1, with D maybe TRBD1 (5 bases). V was cut by 6 bases and J by 4 bases, with 18 bases left in between. The CDR3 loop spans 14 amino acids. Per germline, CDR1 SQVTM and CDR2 ANQGSEA. CDR3 sequence (DNA): TGCAGCGTGACCGGGACCGAATTGGGCACTGAAGCTTTCTTT. Amino acid sequence: CSVTGTELGTEAFF. The full variable domain, its missing parts supplied by reference TRBV29-1 and TRBJ1-1, is SAVISQKPSRDICQRGTSLTIQCQVDSQVTMMFWYRQQPGQSLTLIATANQGSEATYESGFVIDKFPISRPNLTFSTLTVSNMSPEDSSIYLCSVTGTELGTEAFFGQGTRLTVV.